Following are 29 T cell receptor beta chains from one sample sequenced in a study of early T cells in non-severe SARS-CoV-2 infection listed by TCRdb under 2021. The library was generated by 5' RACE. Sequencer: NextSeq 500. TCRdb reanalyzed the raw reads on its own, using fastp at Q25 for trimming and MiXCR for clone calling, and kept in-frame beta chains. Every distinct CDR3 protein forms one entry, paired with its most common genes and DNA. Across this sample there are tens of thousands of distinct CDR3 sequences, with less than 9.5% seen only once. The ten top clones hold approximately 5.3% of the sample. The sequenced sample was whole blood, obtained at baseline. All receptors derive from an adult who was a healthcare worker with PCR-confirmed SARS-CoV-2 infection or an uninfected control (not recorded which).

J is TRBJ1-5 and V is TRBV28; D is undetermined. The CDR3 sequence is 14 residues long. Trimming stripped 9 bases from V and 2 bases from J, with 14 bases between. In germline, CDR1 is MDHEN, CDR2 SYDVKM. The CDR3 loop is CASAVGLGNQPQHF. CDR3 sequence (DNA): TGTGCCAGTGCCGTGGGGTTGGGCAATCAGCCCCAGCATTTT.

This chain uses TRBV20-1 with TRBJ2-5; 7 nucleotides match TRBD1. The CDR3 loop spans 14 amino acids. CDR1 is DFQATT, CDR2 SNEGSKA, per germline (reference sequence). Unmatched junction bases numbered 8, after V lost 6 bases and J lost 1 base. The DNA of the CDR3 is TGCAGTGCGCAATACGGGACAGCCCAAGAGACCCAGTACTTC. Translation: CSAQYGTAQETQYF.

This chain links TRBV28 with TRBJ2-1; D tentatively fits TRBD1 or TRBD2 (5 bases each). Trimming left V 7 bases short and J 10 bases short, with 14 bases between. The CDR3 spans 12 residues. The germline CDR1 and CDR2 sequences are MDHEN and SYDVKM. This CDR3 is CASNTWGKEQFF. The CDR3 DNA reads TGTGCCAGCAACACGTGGGGGAAAGAGCAGTTCTTC.

This clonotype was detected a few times. This chain joins TRBV10-3 and TRBJ1-5; tentative D call: TRBD1 (5 bases). This CDR3 comprises 14 residues. Germline V lookup: CDR1 ENHRY, CDR2 SYGVKD. The V end was cut by 0 bases, the J end by 7 bases, with 10 bases between. The CDR3 DNA follows: TGTGCCATCAGTGAGTCAAGGGGCGAACAGCCCCAGCATTTT. Translation gives CAISESRGEQPQHF.

This clonotype came up a few times. The chain carries TRBV7-8 and TRBJ1-1; 9 bases fit TRBD1. V was clipped by 1 base and J by 1 base; unmatched bases: 13. The CDR3 totals 19 residues. Germline values: CDR1 SGHVS, CDR2 FQNEAQ. In DNA form, the CDR3 reads TGTGCCAGCAGCTTAGGACGGCCGGGACAGGGTTTGGCGAACACTGAAGCTTTCTTT. Protein product: CASSLGRPGQGLANTEAFF. The full variable domain, with the rest looked up from reference TRBV7-8 and TRBJ1-1, is GAGVSQSPRYKVAKRGQDVALRCDPISGHVSLFWYQQALGQGPEFLTYFQNEAQLDKSGLPSDRFFAERPEGSVSTLKIQRTQQEDSAVYLCASSLGRPGQGLANTEAFFGQGTRLTVV.

The V and J genes are TRBV4-2 and TRBJ2-1, with D unresolved. CDR1 is LGHNA and CDR2 is YNFKEQ in the germline V gene. V was trimmed by 0 bases and J by 9 bases, leaving 9 bases between them. The CDR3 length is 13 residues. CDR3 nucleotide sequence: TGTGCCAGCAGCCAAGAATTTAATAGTGAGCAGTTCTTC. Its protein product is CASSQEFNSEQFF.

This clonotype was counted only a few times. V usage is TRBV29-1 and J usage is TRBJ2-7; 8 nucleotides match TRBD1. Trimming cost V 8 bases and J 2 bases; bases outside gene matches: 5. CDR1 is SQVTM, CDR2 ANQGSEA, per germline. The CDR3 consists of 12 residues. This CDR3 reads CSFRDRTYEQYF. CDR3 sequence (DNA): TGCAGCTTCCGGGACAGGACCTACGAGCAGTACTTC.

With regard to this clonotype: Germline and junction disagree at one end, which may indicate a read error. The V and J genes are TRBV20-1 and TRBJ1-1; D gene unclear. CDR3 length: 11 residues. Germline V gene lookup returns CDR1 DFQATT and CDR2 SNEGSKA (reference sequence). The CDR3 protein is CSADLNSEAFF. Here the CDR3 DNA reads TGCAGTGCAGACCTGAACTCTGAAGCTTTCTTT.

This clonotype came up many times. The CDR3 DNA follows: TGTGCCAGCACCCACAGGGAGCTGGGCTCCTACGAGCAGTACTTC. Residues: CASTHRELGSYEQYF. This chain connects TRBV11-2 to TRBJ2-7, with D perhaps TRBD1 (6 bases). There are 15 residues in the CDR3. Trimming shortened V by 7 bases and J by 0 bases, and 16 bases separated the two germline ends. Germline V gene data show CDR1 as SGHAT and CDR2 as FQNNGV.

This clonotype was found many times. V usage is TRBV20-1 and J usage is TRBJ2-3; D gene uncertain. CDR3 length: 14 amino acids. Germline V gene data show CDR1 as DFQATT and CDR2 as SNEGSKA (reference sequence). Trimming removed 4 bases from V and 1 base from J, with 12 bases in between. The CDR3 DNA reads TGCAGTGCTATGGCCAGAGTGGGCACAGATACGCAGTATTTT. As protein: CSAMARVGTDTQYF.

This clonotype has a handful of counts. V is TRBV28 and J is TRBJ2-5, with TRBD2 matching over 12 bases. This CDR3 is 15 amino acids long. V trimming: 2 bases; J trimming: 4 bases; junction bases outside the gene matches: 2. Germline assignment: CDR1 MDHEN and CDR2 SYDVKM. CDR3 sequence: CASSLTTSGRETQYF. In DNA, the CDR3 is TGTGCCAGCAGTTTAACGACTAGCGGGAGAGAGACCCAGTACTTC.

This clonotype has more than one count but fewer than ten. CDR3 region: CASSLADGTGETQYF. The CDR3 region has the DNA TGTGCCAGCAGCTTAGCCGACGGTACAGGAGAGACCCAGTACTTC. The chain couples TRBV7-9 to TRBJ2-5, with a tentative D call TRBD1 (5 bases). The ends were cut back, 0 bases at V and 4 bases at J, with 12 bases in the middle. This CDR3 comprises 15 residues. Germline loops: CDR1 SEHNR, CDR2 FQNEAQ (reference sequence).

In nucleotides, the CDR3 is TGCAGCGTATGGACAGGGTCCCCTGAAGCTTTCTTT. Its protein product is CSVWTGSPEAFF. The chain uses TRBV29-1 and TRBJ1-1; 8 nucleotides line up with TRBD1. This CDR3 spans 12 amino acids. The junction had 6 bases not matched to a gene; V was cut back by 6 bases and J by 6 bases. CDR1 SQVTM and CDR2 ANQGSEA come from the germline V gene.

This clonotype was seen many times. This rearrangement joins TRBV12-3 or TRBV12-4 to TRBJ2-7; 9 nucleotides align to TRBD1. With V trimmed by 1 base and J by 0 bases, 7 bases remained unmatched. This CDR3 is 17 amino acids long. The chain's CDR3 is CASSLGAGTGSSYEQYF. The CDR3 DNA sequence: TGTGCCAGCAGTTTAGGTGCCGGGACAGGGAGCTCCTACGAGCAGTACTTC.

V gene TRBV11-2 combines with J gene TRBJ2-7; D is possibly TRBD2 (5 bases). The germline V gene has CDR1 SGHAT and CDR2 FQNNGV. V lost 1 base and J lost 2, with 12 bases in between. The CDR3 consists of 15 residues. The CDR3 coding sequence is TGTGCCAGCAGCTTAGGTGGGAGTCCCCCCTACGAGCAGTACTTC. Translating it yields CASSLGGSPPYEQYF.

The V gene is TRBV7-9, the J gene TRBJ2-2; 9 positions match TRBD1. After removal of 9 bases from V and 5 bases from J, the junction contained 4 bases not matched to a gene. CDR3 length: 13 residues. Germline values: CDR1 SEHNR, CDR2 FQNEAQ (reference sequence). The DNA of the CDR3 is TGTGCCAGGGACAGGGGCTGGACCGGGGAGCTGTTTTTT. It codes for CARDRGWTGELFF.

The chain recombines TRBV6-5 with TRBJ2-7; the D gene is possibly TRBD1 (5 bases). The CDR3 spans 14 residues. V lost 5 bases, J lost 0 bases, and 11 bases lay in between. The germline V gene encodes CDR1 MNHEY and CDR2 SVGAGI. CDR3 nucleotides: TGTGCCAGCAGTCGGACAAGGAGCTCCTACGAGCAGTACTTC. Protein product: CASSRTRSSYEQYF.

This clonotype was detected a few times. The chain has TRBV28 and TRBJ2-1; 7 bases agree with TRBD2. The CDR3 has 14 residues. With V trimmed by 10 bases and J by 3 bases, 9 bases remained unmatched. Germline V lookup: CDR1 MDHEN, CDR2 SYDVKM. The DNA of the CDR3 is TGTGCCACCGTGGGGGGAGGGCTCTACAATGAGCAGTTCTTC. Translating it yields CATVGGGLYNEQFF.

In its sample, this clonotype is medium-sized. This rearrangement joins TRBV28 to TRBJ1-5; a possible D gene is TRBD1 (6 bases). V lost 7 bases and J 0 bases, leaving 25 bases between the germline ends. CDR1 MDHEN and CDR2 SYDVKM come from the germline V gene. The CDR3 loop spans 19 amino acids. CDR3 loop: CASTIRDLTGFDSNQPQHF. In DNA, the CDR3 is TGTGCCAGCACCATAAGAGATCTCACAGGGTTTGATAGCAATCAGCCCCAGCATTTT.

This clonotype has a handful of counts. CDR3 bases: TGTGCCAGCTCACCACAGGGTGCGGGGAACACTGAAGCTTTCTTT. Protein: CASSPQGAGNTEAFF. V and J are TRBV18 and TRBJ1-1, with D unclear. The germline V and J ends were trimmed by 1 base and 1 base, with 10 bases remaining between them. The CDR3 runs to 15 residues. Germline V lookup: CDR1 KGHSH, CDR2 LQKENI.

This clonotype occurred many times. CDR3 amino acids: CASSLGQGEDEQYF. DNA of the CDR3: TGTGCCAGCAGCCTGGGACAGGGTGAAGACGAGCAGTACTTC. The genes are TRBV14 and TRBJ2-7; TRBD1 matches at 9 bases. Germline CDR1 reads SGHDN; CDR2 reads FVKESK. V was pared by 4 bases and J by 5 bases, with 6 bases of the junction left unmatched. The CDR3 totals 14 residues.

In its sample, this clonotype was seen a few times. J is TRBJ2-5 and V is TRBV3-1, with 7 bases fitting TRBD1. This CDR3 has 13 amino acids. Trimming at V came to 1 base and at J to 14 bases, leaving 10 bases not matched to a gene. Germline V gives CDR1 LGHDT, CDR2 YNNKEL (reference sequence). The CDR3 nucleotides are TGTGCCAGCAGCCAAGGCGACCGGGACAGCGCATACTTC. It specifies CASSQGDRDSAYF.

The genes are TRBV4-3 and TRBJ1-5; D not resolved. CDR3 length: 13 amino acids. Germline CDR1 and CDR2: LGHNA and YSLEER. V was shortened by 0 bases and J by 7 bases, with 7 bases between the two germline ends. In DNA, the CDR3 is TGCGCCAGCAGCCAAGATAGGGAACAGCCCCAGCATTTT. This gives the protein CASSQDREQPQHF.

This clonotype was seen ten or more times. The chain couples TRBV7-2 to TRBJ2-7, with D possibly TRBD1 on 6 matching bases. Germline V gene data show CDR1 as SGHTA and CDR2 as FQGNSA. Deletions cut 0 bases from V and 3 bases from J, with 6 bases between. The CDR3 has 13 residues. CDR3 in amino acids: CASSLAQGYEQYF. CDR3 nucleotide sequence: TGTGCCAGCAGCTTAGCACAGGGCTACGAGCAGTACTTC. The entire variable domain, with the rest obtained from reference TRBV7-2 and TRBJ2-7, is as follows: GAGVSQSPSNKVTEKGKDVELRCDPISGHTALYWYRQSLGQGLEFLIYFQGNSAPDKSGLPSDRFSAERTGGSVSTLTIQRTQQEDSAVYLCASSLAQGYEQYFGPGTRLTVT.

This sequence joins TRBV5-4 and TRBJ2-1; D unresolved. Deletions cut 0 bases from V and 4 bases from J, with 2 bases between. Germline V gene lookup returns CDR1 SGHNT and CDR2 YYREEE (reference sequence). This CDR3 region has 12 residues. CDR3 amino acids: CASSLDYNEQFF. The DNA for the CDR3 is TGTGCCAGCAGCTTGGATTACAATGAGCAGTTCTTC.

V usage is TRBV19 and J usage is TRBJ2-3; TRBD2 matches at 10 bases. Looked up from germline, CDR1 is LNHDA and CDR2 is SQIVND (reference sequence). CDR3 length: 15 residues. The V and J ends lost 5 bases and 6 bases, in that order; junction bases with no gene match: 8. The CDR3 sequence: CASSRLAGMGDTQYF. In DNA, the CDR3 is TGTGCCAGTAGTCGACTAGCGGGTATGGGGGATACGCAGTATTTT.

This clonotype occurred many times. The chain has TRBV7-2 and TRBJ1-5; D might be TRBD1 (6 bases). Germline lookup yields CDR1 SGHTA and CDR2 FQGNSA. Trimming stripped 5 bases from V and 7 bases from J, with 12 bases between. The CDR3 loop spans 13 amino acids. The CDR3 DNA reads as TGTGCCAGCAGCCCACGGGGGGGCCAGCCCCAGCATTTT. Its protein product is CASSPRGGQPQHF.

This clonotype was seen only a few times. The rearrangement uses TRBV6-5 and TRBJ2-1; 7 bases fit TRBD2. CDR1 is MNHEY and CDR2 is SVGAGI in the germline V gene. J gave up 5 bases and V 5 bases, and 9 bases lay outside the gene matches. The CDR3 is made up of 15 amino acids. The CDR3, as DNA: TGTGCCAGCAGTCCAACTGGACTAGGACACAATGAGCAGTTCTTC. Translating it yields CASSPTGLGHNEQFF.

The gene calls are TRBV3-1 and TRBJ2-2; a weak D match, TRBD2 (7 bases). Trimming pared 7 bases from V and 7 bases from J, leaving 16 bases between. Germline CDR1 reads LGHDT; CDR2 reads YNNKEL (reference sequence). The CDR3 is 14 amino acids. The CDR3 reads CASTREGVNGELFF. The CDR3, as DNA: TGTGCCAGCACCAGGGAGGGGGTGAACGGGGAGCTGTTTTTT.